The present entry profiles one T cell receptor (beta chain) with its context. Antigen: not known. Measured with immunoSEQ multiplex PCR; TCRdb has only the in-frame clones, and not every one. The sample has a few thousand clones, about 80% seen once; the top ten hold over 10%. The CDR3 length is 15 residues. Trimming took 5 bases from V and 7 from J; bases not matched to a gene: 10. The V gene's germline CDR1 is MGHRA and CDR2 YSYEKL. The data derive from a study of PD-1 blockade in classical Hodgkin lymphoma. Findings and caveats of the study: It was reported that newly diagnosed patients had less baseline TCR diversity than healthy donors.

Time point reported: newly diagnosed, previously untreated cHL patient sample. Isolated CD8+ T cells were derived from thawed PBMCs through magnetic negative selection. The sequence was obtained from a human donor with classical Hodgkin lymphoma. The chain combines TRBV4-1 with TRBJ2-1; 8 nucleotides line up with TRBD2. Specimen: CD8+ T cells from blood. CDR3 sequence reads: CASSNSGNSLNEQFF. In DNA form, the CDR3 reads TGCGCCAGCAGCAATAGCGGGAACTCCCTTAATGAGCAGTTCTTC.